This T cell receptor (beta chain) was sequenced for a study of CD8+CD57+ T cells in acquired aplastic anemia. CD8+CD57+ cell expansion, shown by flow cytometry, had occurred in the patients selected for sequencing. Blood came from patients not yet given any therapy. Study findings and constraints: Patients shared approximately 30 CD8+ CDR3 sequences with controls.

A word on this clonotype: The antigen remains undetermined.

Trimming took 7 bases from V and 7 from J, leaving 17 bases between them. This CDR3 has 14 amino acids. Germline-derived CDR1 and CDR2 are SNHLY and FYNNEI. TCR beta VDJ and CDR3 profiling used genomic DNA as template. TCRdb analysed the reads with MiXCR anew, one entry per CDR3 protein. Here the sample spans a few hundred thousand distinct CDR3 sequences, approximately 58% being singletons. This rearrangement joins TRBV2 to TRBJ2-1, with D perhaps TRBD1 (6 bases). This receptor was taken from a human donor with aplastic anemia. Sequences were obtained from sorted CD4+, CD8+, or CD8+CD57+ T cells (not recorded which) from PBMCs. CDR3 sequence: CASIDPRQANEQFF. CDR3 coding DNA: TGTGCCAGCATTGACCCCAGACAGGCGAATGAGCAGTTCTTC.